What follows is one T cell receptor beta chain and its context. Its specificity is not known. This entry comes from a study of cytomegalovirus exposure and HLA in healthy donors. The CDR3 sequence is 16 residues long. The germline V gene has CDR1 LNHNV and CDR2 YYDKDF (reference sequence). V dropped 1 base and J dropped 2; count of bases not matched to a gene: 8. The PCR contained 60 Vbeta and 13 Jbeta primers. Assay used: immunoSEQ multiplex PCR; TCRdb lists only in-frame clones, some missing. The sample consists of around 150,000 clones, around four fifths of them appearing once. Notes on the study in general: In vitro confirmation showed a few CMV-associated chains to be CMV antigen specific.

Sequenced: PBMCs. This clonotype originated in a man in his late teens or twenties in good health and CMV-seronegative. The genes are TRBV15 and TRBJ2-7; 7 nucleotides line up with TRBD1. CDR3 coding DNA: TGTGCCACCAGCAGAGCGGGCAGGGGGACACCCTACGAGCAGTACTTC. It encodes CATSRAGRGTPYEQYF.